The rows below give T cell receptor beta chains drawn from one sample of a study of Ad26.COV2.S vaccination and SARS-CoV-2 variants. Method: immunoSEQ multiplex PCR; TCRdb's copy keeps in-frame clones and lacks some. The sample contains under 250,000 clones, 87% of which appear only once. The sample was peripheral blood, taken in a trial of Ad26.COV2.S vaccine versus placebo. The receptors were gathered from a person between 18 and 65 years old who received the Ad26.COV2.S COVID-19 vaccine or a placebo. CDR3s include the opening cysteine and the closing phenylalanine or tryptophan. The D gene is left open where the match is weak. Rows may omit the clone size; those that give it use once, few, many or a size class.

d_gene	v_gene	abundance	len	j_gene	CDR3aa	CDR3nt
TRBD2	TRBV6-4	few	15	TRBJ2-3	CASSDEAGGTDTQYF	TGTGCCAGCAGTGATGAAGCGGGGGGCACAGATACGCAGTATTTT
-	TRBV24-1	few	13	TRBJ1-2	CATSDPLGLGYTF	TGTGCCACCAGTGATCCCCTCGGGCTGGGCTACACCTTC
-	TRBV27	-	13	TRBJ2-1	CASSTITYNEQFF	TGTGCCAGCAGCACCATCACCTACAATGAGCAGTTCTTC
TRBD2	TRBV2	-	15	TRBJ2-5	CASSWAGGYQETQYF	TGTGCCAGCAGTTGGGCGGGGGGGTACCAAGAGACCCAGTACTTC
-	TRBV5-1	once	14	TRBJ1-5	CASSLGPGNQPQHF	TGCGCCAGCAGCTTGGGTCCAGGCAATCAGCCCCAGCATTTT
-	TRBV15	-	16	TRBJ2-3	CATSRGAGIRADTQYF	TGTGCCACCAGCAGAGGGGCTGGGATTCGTGCAGATACGCAGTATTTT
TRBD1	TRBV6-5	few	15	TRBJ1-1	CASTGRGPMNTEAFF	TGTGCCAGCACAGGCAGGGGGCCGATGAACACTGAAGCTTTCTTT
-	TRBV7-2	-	13	TRBJ1-2	CASSLGQRRGYTF	TGTGCCAGCAGCTTAGGGCAGAGGCGCGGCTACACCTTC
-	TRBV6-2/TRBV6-3	-	14	TRBJ1-2	CASSPPRGNYGYTF	TGTGCCAGCAGCCCCCCCCGCGGGAACTATGGCTACACCTTC
-	TRBV10-3	-	13	TRBJ1-2	CAISEDSGYGYTF	TGTGCCATCAGTGAAGACAGCGGCTATGGCTACACCTTC
-	TRBV19	-	15	TRBJ1-5	CASSIARISNQPQHF	TGTGCCAGTAGTATAGCCCGGATTAGCAATCAGCCCCAGCATTTT
-	TRBV3-1/TRBV3-2	-	13	TRBJ2-2	CASSQDRGGELFF	TGTGCCAGCAGCCAAGATCGAGGCGGGGAGCTGTTTTTT
TRBD2	TRBV3-1/TRBV3-2	-	16	TRBJ2-3	CASSRLAGERTDTQYF	TGTGCCAGCAGCCGACTAGCGGGGGAACGCACAGATACGCAGTATTTT
TRBD2	TRBV13	-	15	TRBJ2-1	CASSSSGRFYNEQFF	TGTGCCAGCAGTTCTAGCGGGAGGTTCTACAATGAGCAGTTCTTC
-	TRBV29-1	-	13	TRBJ2-1	CSARPASSREQFF	TGCAGCGCTCGACCGGCTTCATCAAGAGAGCAGTTCTTC
TRBD2	TRBV7-9	once	16	TRBJ2-1	CASSLGLAGGYNEQFF	TGTGCCAGCAGCTTAGGACTAGCGGGGGGGTACAATGAGCAGTTCTTC
TRBD2	TRBV6-5	-	14	TRBJ2-1	CASVGLAGVSEQFF	TGTGCCAGCGTTGGACTAGCGGGAGTAAGCGAGCAGTTCTTC
-	TRBV10-2	-	16	TRBJ2-7	CASSWRVEALSYEQYF	TGCGCCAGCAGTTGGCGGGTTGAAGCTCTCTCCTACGAGCAGTACTTC
-	TRBV15	once	13	TRBJ1-1	CATSTDRFTEAFF	TGTGCCACCAGCACTGACAGGTTCACTGAAGCTTTCTTT
-	TRBV5-1	once	14	TRBJ1-3	CASSPGSSGNTIYF	TGCGCCAGCAGCCCCGGCAGCTCTGGAAACACCATATATTTT
-	TRBV7-2	many	13	TRBJ2-2	CASSLGFTGELFF	TGTGCCAGCAGCTTAGGTTTCACCGGGGAGCTGTTTTTT
-	TRBV7-3	-	13	TRBJ2-5	CASSVQGQETQYF	TGTGCCAGCAGCGTACAGGGACAAGAGACCCAGTACTTC
TRBD1	TRBV7-3	-	16	TRBJ2-5	CASSLMGTGGEETQYF	TGTGCCAGCAGCTTAATGGGGACAGGGGGCGAAGAGACCCAGTACTTC
TRBD2	TRBV7-2	-	17	TRBJ2-3	CASSPRLAGLPGDTQYF	TGTGCCAGCAGCCCCAGACTAGCGGGGCTCCCAGGAGATACGCAGTATTTT
TRBD1	TRBV7-9	few	15	TRBJ1-4	CASSYRQGINEKLFF	TGTGCCAGCAGCTACAGACAGGGGATTAATGAAAAACTGTTTTTT
-	TRBV3-1/TRBV3-2	once	16	TRBJ1-5	CASSHSKGMGNQPQHF	TGTGCCAGCAGCCATTCGAAGGGAATGGGCAATCAGCCCCAGCATTTT
-	TRBV4-3	-	14	TRBJ1-5	CASSRTWGNQPQHF	TGCGCCAGCAGCCGGACCTGGGGCAATCAGCCCCAGCATTTT
TRBD1	TRBV4-1	-	15	TRBJ2-7	CASSQEDRGPYEQYF	TGCGCCAGCAGCCAAGAAGACAGGGGGCCCTACGAGCAGTACTTC
-	TRBV6-2/TRBV6-3	-	13	TRBJ1-1	CASSTTGHTEAFF	TGTGCCAGCAGTACCACAGGGCACACTGAAGCTTTCTTT
-	TRBV11-2	-	13	TRBJ1-1	CASSLAANTEAFF	TGTGCCAGCAGCTTAGCTGCTAACACTGAAGCTTTCTTT
-	TRBV27	-	14	TRBJ2-7	CASSLEAGYYEQYF	TGTGCCAGCAGTCTGGAGGCAGGCTACTACGAGCAGTACTTC
-	TRBV14	-	16	TRBJ2-2	CASSQDGGPRTGELFF	TGTGCCAGCAGCCAAGATGGGGGGCCCCGCACCGGGGAGCTGTTTTTT
-	TRBV29-1	few	15	TRBJ1-1	CSVCTPTYEDTEAFF	TGCAGCGTTTGCACTCCCACTTATGAGGACACTGAAGCTTTCTTT
-	TRBV4-2	-	16	TRBJ2-5	CASSPLGGLLMETQYF	TGTGCCAGCAGCCCGCTAGGGGGACTACTGATGGAGACCCAGTACTTC
TRBD1	TRBV7-3	-	14	TRBJ2-3	CASSSGQSTDTQYF	TGTGCCAGCAGCTCGGGACAGTCCACAGATACGCAGTATTTT
-	TRBV18	-	13	TRBJ1-3	CASSPSDGNTIYF	TGTGCCAGCTCACCATCGGATGGAAACACCATATATTTT
TRBD2	TRBV5-1	-	15	TRBJ2-1	CASNSGLAGIHEQFF	TGCGCCAGCAATTCCGGACTAGCGGGAATACATGAGCAGTTCTTC
-	TRBV7-9	-	14	TRBJ1-2	CATRVPGVGYGYTF	TGTGCCACCAGGGTCCCAGGGGTGGGCTATGGCTACACCTTC
-	TRBV7-2	-	13	TRBJ2-5	CASSWDHQETQYF	TGTGCCAGCTCCTGGGACCACCAAGAGACCCAGTACTTC
TRBD1	TRBV7-2	-	13	TRBJ1-2	CASSYGTGYGYTF	TGTGCCAGCAGCTACGGGACAGGGTACGGCTACACCTTC
TRBD1	TRBV5-6	-	13	TRBJ1-2	CASSFTGGAGYTF	TGTGCCAGCAGCTTTACAGGGGGCGCTGGCTACACCTTC
-	TRBV6-5	-	15	TRBJ2-1	CASSYSGVPYNEQFF	TGTGCCAGCAGTTATTCAGGGGTCCCCTACAATGAGCAGTTCTTC
-	TRBV7-2	-	11	TRBJ2-7	CASSSLYEQYF	TGTGCCAGCAGCTCCCTCTACGAGCAGTACTTC
-	TRBV2	-	14	TRBJ2-2	CASSPGLSTGELFF	TGTGCCAGCAGTCCGGGACTCAGCACCGGGGAGCTGTTTTTT
-	TRBV2	-	14	TRBJ1-3	CASSEFRDRNTIYF	TGTGCCAGCAGTGAATTTAGGGACCGAAACACCATATATTTT
-	TRBV9	-	15	TRBJ2-7	CASSEGQDTSYEQYF	TGTGCCAGCAGCGAGGGCCAAGACACCTCCTACGAGCAGTACTTC
-	TRBV5-1	-	15	TRBJ1-1	CASSTGHPQNTEAFF	TGCGCCAGCAGCACCGGACATCCCCAGAACACTGAAGCTTTCTTT
-	TRBV6-1	-	14	TRBJ1-6	CASSERDLRSPLHF	TGTGCCAGCAGTGAAAGGGACCTGAGGTCACCCCTCCACTTT
-	TRBV6-6	-	13	TRBJ1-2	CASSSGSVDGYTF	TGTGCCAGCAGTTCCGGATCGGTTGATGGCTACACCTTC
-	TRBV6-5	few	15	TRBJ1-6	CASSYSGSGNSPLHF	TGTGCCAGCAGTTACTCCGGGTCAGGCAATTCACCCCTCCACTTT
TRBD2	TRBV15	-	15	TRBJ2-1	CATSRDLASGEGLFF	TGTGCCACCAGCAGAGATTTGGCTAGCGGAGAAGGTCTGTTCTTC